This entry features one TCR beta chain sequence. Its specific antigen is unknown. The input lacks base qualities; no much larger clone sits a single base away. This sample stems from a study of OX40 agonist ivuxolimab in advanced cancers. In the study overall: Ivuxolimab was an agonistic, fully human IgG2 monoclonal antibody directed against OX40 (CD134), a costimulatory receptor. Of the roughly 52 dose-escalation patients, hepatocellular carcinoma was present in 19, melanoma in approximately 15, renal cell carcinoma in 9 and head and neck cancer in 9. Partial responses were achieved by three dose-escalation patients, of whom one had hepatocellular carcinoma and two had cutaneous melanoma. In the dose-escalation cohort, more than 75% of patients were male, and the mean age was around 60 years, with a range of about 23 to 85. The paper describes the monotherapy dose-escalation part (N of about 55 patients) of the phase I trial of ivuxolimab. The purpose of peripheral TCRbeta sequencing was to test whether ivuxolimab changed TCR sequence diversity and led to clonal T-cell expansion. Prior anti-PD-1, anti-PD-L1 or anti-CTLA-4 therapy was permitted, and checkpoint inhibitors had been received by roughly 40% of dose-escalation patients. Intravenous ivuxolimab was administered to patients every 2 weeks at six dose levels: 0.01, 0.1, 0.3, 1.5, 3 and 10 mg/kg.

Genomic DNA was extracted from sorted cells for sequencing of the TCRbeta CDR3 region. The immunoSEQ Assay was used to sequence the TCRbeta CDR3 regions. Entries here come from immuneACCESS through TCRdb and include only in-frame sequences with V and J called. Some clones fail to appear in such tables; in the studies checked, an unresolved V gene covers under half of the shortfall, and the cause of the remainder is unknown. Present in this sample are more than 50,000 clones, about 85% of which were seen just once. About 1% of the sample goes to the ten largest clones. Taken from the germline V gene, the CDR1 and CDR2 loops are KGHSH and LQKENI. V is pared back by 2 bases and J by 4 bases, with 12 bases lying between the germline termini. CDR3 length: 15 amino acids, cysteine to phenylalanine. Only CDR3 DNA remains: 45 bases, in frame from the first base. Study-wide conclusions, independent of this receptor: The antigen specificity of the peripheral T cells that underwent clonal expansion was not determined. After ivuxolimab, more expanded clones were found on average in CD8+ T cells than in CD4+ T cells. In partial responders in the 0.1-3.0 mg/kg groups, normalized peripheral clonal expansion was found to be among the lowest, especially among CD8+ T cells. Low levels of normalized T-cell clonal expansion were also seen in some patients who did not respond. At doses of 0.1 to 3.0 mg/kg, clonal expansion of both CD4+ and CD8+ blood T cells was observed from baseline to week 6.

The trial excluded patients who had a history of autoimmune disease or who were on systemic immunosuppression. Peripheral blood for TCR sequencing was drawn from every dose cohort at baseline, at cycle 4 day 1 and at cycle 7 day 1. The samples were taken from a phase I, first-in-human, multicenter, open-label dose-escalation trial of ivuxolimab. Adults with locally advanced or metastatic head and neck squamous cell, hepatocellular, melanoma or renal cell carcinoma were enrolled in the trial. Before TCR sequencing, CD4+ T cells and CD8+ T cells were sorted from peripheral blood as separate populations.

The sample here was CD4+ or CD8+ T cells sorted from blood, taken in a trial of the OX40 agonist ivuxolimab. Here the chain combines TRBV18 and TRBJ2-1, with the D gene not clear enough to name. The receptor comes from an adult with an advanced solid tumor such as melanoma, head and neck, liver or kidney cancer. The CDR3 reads CASSPGNEAYNEQFF. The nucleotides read TGTGCCAGCTCACCAGGTAACGAGGCATACAATGAGCAGTTCTTC.